Below are 7 T cell receptor beta chains sequenced from a single sample in a study of Tregs in tolerant kidney transplant recipients. Profiling relied on immunoSEQ multiplex PCR, and the TCRdb table lists in-frame clones only, not all of them. The table gives 30,000 or so clones; the top ten clones make up approximately 7.3% of it. The sequenced sample was CD8+ T cells from blood, obtained before the transplant. Every receptor here comes from a human donor who received a combined kidney and bone marrow transplant.

Details on this clone: The CDR3 is cut off 3 residues early in the read; its end comes from the germline J gene. This chain connects TRBV20-1 to TRBJ1-2; 7 bases are shared with TRBD1. This CDR3 has 13 residues. V lost 2 bases, J lost 6 bases, and 6 bases stayed unmatched. Germline-derived CDR1 and CDR2 are DFQATT and SNEGSKA (reference sequence). CDR3 in amino acids: CSARSGQVDGYTF. CDR3 DNA (partial): TGCAGTGCTAGAAGCGGACAGGTCGATGGC.

Of note for this clone: The CDR3 end lies 3 residues beyond the end of the read and is filled in from the germline J gene. The genes are TRBV19 and TRBJ2-7; TRBD1 agrees at 10 bases. The CDR3 has 15 residues. The V gene end was trimmed by 6 bases and the J gene end by 3 bases; junction bases not matched to a gene: 8. Germline V gene sequence: CDR1 LNHDA, CDR2 SQIVND (reference sequence). CDR3 DNA (partial): TGTGCCAGTAGATTGGTCGGGACAGGGGACTACGAG. Translated: CASRLVGTGDYE. The whole CDR3 protein reads CASRLVGTGDYEQYF.

Points on this clone: The CDR3 is cut off 3 residues early in the read; its end comes from the germline J gene. J is TRBJ2-1 and V is TRBV5-1, with D tentatively TRBD1 (6 bases). The CDR3 consists of 16 residues. Germline V gene sequence: CDR1 SGHRS, CDR2 YFSETQ. V lost 4 bases, J lost 7 bases, and 21 bases lay in between. CDR3 region: CASSLEQGRQDNEQFF. The sequenced CDR3 bases are TGCGCCAGCAGCCTCGAACAGGGACGCCAGGATAATGAG.

A remark on this clone: The CDR3 end lies 3 residues beyond the end of the read and is filled in from the germline J gene. V and J are TRBV7-2 and TRBJ1-1; D gene uncertain. Germline assignment: CDR1 SGHTA and CDR2 FQGNSA. Trimming pared 1 base from V and 4 bases from J, leaving 10 bases between. The CDR3 length is 14 residues. The chain's CDR3 is CASSLGGLGTEAFF. CDR3 DNA, as far as it was read: TGTGCCAGCAGCTTAGGCGGGTTGGGCACTGAA.

For this clone: Sequencing ends 3 residues short of the CDR3 end; the germline J gene provides the rest. The genes are TRBV30 and TRBJ1-2, with D unclear. V shed 4 bases and J shed 0 bases, with 9 bases lying between them. CDR1 is GTSNPN, CDR2 SVGIG, per germline (reference sequence). This CDR3 region has 13 residues. The CDR3 bases that were read are TGTGCCTGGAAAGGGTATGCTAACTATGGC. This gives the protein CAWKGYANYG. The whole CDR3 region reads CAWKGYANYGYTF.

On this clone: Read sequence stops 3 residues before the CDR3 end, and the germline J gene provides the missing end. The chain links TRBV19 to TRBJ1-5; tentative D call: TRBD1 (5 bases). Germline lookup yields CDR1 LNHDA and CDR2 SQIVND (reference sequence). The CDR3 runs to 12 residues. Trimming stripped 6 bases from V and 6 bases from J, with 9 bases between. The CDR3 sequence is CASSMGGQPQHF. The part of the CDR3 DNA that was read is TGTGCCAGTAGCATGGGGGGTCAGCCC. Supplemented by reference TRBV19 and TRBJ1-5, the full variable domain reads DGGITQSPKYLFRKEGQNVTLSCEQNLNHDAMYWYRQDPGQGLRLIYYSQIVNDFQKGDIAEGYSVSREKKESFPLTVTSAQKNPTAFYLCASSMGGQPQHFGDGTRLSIL.

As to this clone: The CDR3 goes on 3 residues after the read ends, and that part is filled in from the germline J gene. V is TRBV11-2 and J is TRBJ2-7, with 8 bases that match TRBD2. Germline assignment: CDR1 SGHAT and CDR2 FQNNGV. The junction had 1 base not matched to a gene; V was cut back by 1 base and J by 2 bases. The CDR3 loop spans 14 amino acids. The sequenced CDR3 bases are TGTGCCAGCAGCTTAGTTAGCGGGGCCTACGAG. Its translation is CASSLVSGAYE. The full CDR3 protein is CASSLVSGAYEQYF.